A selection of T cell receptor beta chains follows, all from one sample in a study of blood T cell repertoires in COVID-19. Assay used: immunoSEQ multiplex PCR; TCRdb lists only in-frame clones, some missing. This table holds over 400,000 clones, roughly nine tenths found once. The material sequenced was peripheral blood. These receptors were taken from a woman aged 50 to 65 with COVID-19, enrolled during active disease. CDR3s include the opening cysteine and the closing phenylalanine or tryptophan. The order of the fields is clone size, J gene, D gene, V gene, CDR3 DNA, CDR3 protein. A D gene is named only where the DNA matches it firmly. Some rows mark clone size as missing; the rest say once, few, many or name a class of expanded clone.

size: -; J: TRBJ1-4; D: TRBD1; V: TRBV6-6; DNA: TGTGCCAGCAGGCGGGGACAGGGAAGCGAAAAACTGTTTTTT; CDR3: CASRRGQGSEKLFF
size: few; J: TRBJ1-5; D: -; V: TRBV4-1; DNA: TGCGCCAGCAGCCCCTCAGGAGGGAGGGGAGAGCCCCAGCATTTT; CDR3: CASSPSGGRGEPQHF
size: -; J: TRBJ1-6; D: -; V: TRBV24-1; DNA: TGTGCCACCAGTAGGGGTGCTAATTCACCCCTCCACTTT; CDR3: CATSRGANSPLHF
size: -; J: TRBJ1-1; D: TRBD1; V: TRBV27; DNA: TGTGCCAGCAGTTCTCGTTGGACAGGGAGGGAGAACACTGAAGCTTTCTTT; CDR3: CASSSRWTGRENTEAFF
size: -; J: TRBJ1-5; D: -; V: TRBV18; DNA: TGTGCCAGCTCACCACGGGAGGGCGACGCTAATCAGCCCCAGCATTTT; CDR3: CASSPREGDANQPQHF
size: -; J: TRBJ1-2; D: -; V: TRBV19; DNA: TGTGCCAGTAGTATCGGAGACTATGGCTACACCTTC; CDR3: CASSIGDYGYTF
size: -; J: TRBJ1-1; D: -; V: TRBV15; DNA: TGTGCCACCAGCAGAGATCTGGACACCAACACTGAAGCTTTCTTT; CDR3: CATSRDLDTNTEAFF
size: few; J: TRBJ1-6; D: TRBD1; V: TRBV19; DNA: TGTGCCAGTAGTATTCCGGGACAGGGGAATTCACCCCTCCACTTT; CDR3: CASSIPGQGNSPLHF
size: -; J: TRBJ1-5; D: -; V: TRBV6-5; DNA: TGTGCCAGCTCCGAGGGCCTAGATCAGCCCCAGCATTTT; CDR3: CASSEGLDQPQHF
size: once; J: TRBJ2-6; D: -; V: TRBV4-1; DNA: TGCGCCAGCAGCCAACCCAGGCTATCGAGCTCTGGGGCCAACGTCCTGACTTTC; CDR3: CASSQPRLSSSGANVLTF
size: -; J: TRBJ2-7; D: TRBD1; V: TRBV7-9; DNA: TGTGCCAGCAGCTTAGGGGACAGGCCCTACGAGCAGTACTTC; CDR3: CASSLGDRPYEQYF
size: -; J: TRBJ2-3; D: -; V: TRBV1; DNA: TGCACCAGCAGCCGGACGGGGGGATCACCTGCGGATACGCAGTATTTT; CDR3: CTSSRTGGSPADTQYF
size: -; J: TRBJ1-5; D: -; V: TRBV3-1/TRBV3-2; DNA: TGTGCCAGCGGACGAAGGGGGTATAGCAATCAGCCCCAGCATTTT; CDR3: CASGRRGYSNQPQHF
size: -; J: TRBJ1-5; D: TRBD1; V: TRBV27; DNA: TGTGCCAGCAGTTTAATGGCAGGGGGGAGCAATCAGCCCCAGCATTTT; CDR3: CASSLMAGGSNQPQHF
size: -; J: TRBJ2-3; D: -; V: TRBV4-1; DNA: TGCGCCAGCAGCCAGGGGAGGGGGAGCACAGATACGCAGTATTTT; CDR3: CASSQGRGSTDTQYF
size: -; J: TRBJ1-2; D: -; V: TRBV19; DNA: TGTGCCAGTAGTATCGGGGTAATCAGAAACCCTAACTATGGCTACACCTTC; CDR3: CASSIGVIRNPNYGYTF
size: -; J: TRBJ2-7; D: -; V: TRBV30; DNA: TGTGCCTGGAGTGTAACGGGCTACGAGCAGTACTTC; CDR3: CAWSVTGYEQYF
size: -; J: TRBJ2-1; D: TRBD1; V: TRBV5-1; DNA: TGCGCCAGCAGCTTGAAGTTCCAGGGGGACAATGAGCAGTTCTTC; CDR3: CASSLKFQGDNEQFF
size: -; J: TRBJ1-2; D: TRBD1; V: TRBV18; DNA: TGTGCCAGCTCATCTTCGACAGGGATCGACTATGGCTACACCTTC; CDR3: CASSSSTGIDYGYTF
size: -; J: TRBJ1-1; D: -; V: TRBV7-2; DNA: TGTGCCAGCAGCTTGTGGCAGGTTCCTGAAGCTTTCTTT; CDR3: CASSLWQVPEAFF
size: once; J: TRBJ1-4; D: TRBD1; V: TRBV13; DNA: TGTGCCAGCAGCCACAGGGGGCGCGGTGAAAAACTGTTTTTT; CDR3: CASSHRGRGEKLFF
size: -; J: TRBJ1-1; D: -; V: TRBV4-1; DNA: TGCGCCAGCAGCCAGCTAAGCACCGGGGCTGAAGCTTTCTTT; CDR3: CASSQLSTGAEAFF